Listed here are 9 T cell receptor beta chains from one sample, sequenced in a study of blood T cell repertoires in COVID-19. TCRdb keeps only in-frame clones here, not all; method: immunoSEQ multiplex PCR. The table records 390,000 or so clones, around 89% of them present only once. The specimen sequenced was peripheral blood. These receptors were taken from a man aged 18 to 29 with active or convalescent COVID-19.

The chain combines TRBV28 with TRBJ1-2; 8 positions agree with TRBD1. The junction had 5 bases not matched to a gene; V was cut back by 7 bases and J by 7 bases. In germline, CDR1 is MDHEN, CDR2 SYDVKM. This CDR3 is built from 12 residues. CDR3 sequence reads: CASTEDRVGYTF. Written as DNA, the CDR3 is TGTGCCAGCACCGAGGACAGGGTTGGCTACACCTTC.

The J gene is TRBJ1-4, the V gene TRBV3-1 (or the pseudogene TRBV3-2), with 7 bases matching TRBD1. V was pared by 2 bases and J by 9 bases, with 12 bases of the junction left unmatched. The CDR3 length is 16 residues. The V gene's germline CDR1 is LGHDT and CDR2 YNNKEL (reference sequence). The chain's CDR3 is CASSQRSGTAGKKLFF. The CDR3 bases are TGTGCCAGCAGCCAACGGTCAGGGACAGCCGGGAAAAAACTGTTTTTT.

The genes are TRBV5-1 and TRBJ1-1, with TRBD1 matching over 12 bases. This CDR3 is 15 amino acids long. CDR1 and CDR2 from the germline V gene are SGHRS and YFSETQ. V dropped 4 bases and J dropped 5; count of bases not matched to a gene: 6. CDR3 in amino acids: CASSVGTGGGTEAFF. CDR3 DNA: TGCGCCAGCAGCGTGGGGACAGGGGGCGGGACTGAAGCTTTCTTT.

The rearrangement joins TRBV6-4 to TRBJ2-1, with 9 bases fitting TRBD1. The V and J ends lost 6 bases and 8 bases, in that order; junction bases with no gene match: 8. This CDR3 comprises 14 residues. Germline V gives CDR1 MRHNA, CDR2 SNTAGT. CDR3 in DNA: TGTGCCAGCAGCATAGGGACAGGGATCGATGAGCAGTTCTTC. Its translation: CASSIGTGIDEQFF.

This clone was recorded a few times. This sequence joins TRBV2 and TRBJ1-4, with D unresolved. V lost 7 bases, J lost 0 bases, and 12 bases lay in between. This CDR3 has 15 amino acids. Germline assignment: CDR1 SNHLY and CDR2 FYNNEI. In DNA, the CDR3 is TGTGCCAGCAAGCACTTCTCCGCAACTAATGAAAAACTGTTTTTT. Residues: CASKHFSATNEKLFF.

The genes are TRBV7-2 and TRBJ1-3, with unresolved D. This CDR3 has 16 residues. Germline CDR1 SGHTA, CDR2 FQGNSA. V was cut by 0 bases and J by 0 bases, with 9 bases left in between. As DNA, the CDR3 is TGTGCCAGCAGCTTAGCAGCAGGCGACTCTGGAAACACCATATATTTT. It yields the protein CASSLAAGDSGNTIYF.

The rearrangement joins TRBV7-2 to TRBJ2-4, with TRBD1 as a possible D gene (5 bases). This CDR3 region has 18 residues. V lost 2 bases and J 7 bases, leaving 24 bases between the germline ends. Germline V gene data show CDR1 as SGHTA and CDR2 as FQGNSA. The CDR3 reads CASSLSVRSGPSLNIQYF. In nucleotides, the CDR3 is TGTGCCAGCAGCTTATCGGTTCGATCAGGGCCCTCTCTTAACATTCAGTACTTC.

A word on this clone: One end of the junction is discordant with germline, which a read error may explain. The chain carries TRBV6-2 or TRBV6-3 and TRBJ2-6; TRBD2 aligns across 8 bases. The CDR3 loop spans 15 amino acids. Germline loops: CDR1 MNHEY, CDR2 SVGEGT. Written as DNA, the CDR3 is TGTGCCAGCAGTTCCAACCCGGGAGGGGCCAACGTGCTGACTTTC. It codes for CASSSNPGGANVLTF.

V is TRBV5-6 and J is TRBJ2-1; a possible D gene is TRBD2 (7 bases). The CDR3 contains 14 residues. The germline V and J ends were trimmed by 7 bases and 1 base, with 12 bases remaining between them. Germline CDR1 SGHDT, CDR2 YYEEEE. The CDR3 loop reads CASSRGGSYNEQFF. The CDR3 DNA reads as TGTGCCAGCTCTAGGGGGGGATCCTACAATGAGCAGTTCTTC.